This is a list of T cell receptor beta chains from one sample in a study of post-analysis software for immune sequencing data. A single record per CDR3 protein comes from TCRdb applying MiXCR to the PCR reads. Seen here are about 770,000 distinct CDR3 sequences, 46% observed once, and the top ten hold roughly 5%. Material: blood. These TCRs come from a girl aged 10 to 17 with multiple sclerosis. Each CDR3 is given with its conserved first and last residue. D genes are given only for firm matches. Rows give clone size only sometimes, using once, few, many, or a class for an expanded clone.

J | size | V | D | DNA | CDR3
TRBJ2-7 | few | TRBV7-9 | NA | TGTGCTAGCAGCTTAGGCGGGGGACAGACATCCGAGCAGTACTTC | CASSLGGGQTSEQYF
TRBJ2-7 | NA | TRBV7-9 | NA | TGTGCCAGCAGCTTAGAAGGACACGCGCCTCGGGAGCAGTACTTC | CASSLEGHAPREQYF
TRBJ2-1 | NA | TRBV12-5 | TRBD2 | TGTGCTAGTGGCCCTAGCGGGAGTAAAAATGAGCAGTTCTTC | CASGPSGSKNEQFF
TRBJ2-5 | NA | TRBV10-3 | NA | TGTGCCATACTCGGCTCCGCTCAAGAGACCCAGTACTTC | CAILGSAQETQYF
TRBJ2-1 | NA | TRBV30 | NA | TGTGCCTGGAGTGTATTGGGCAGCTCCTACAATGAGCAGTTCTTC | CAWSVLGSSYNEQFF
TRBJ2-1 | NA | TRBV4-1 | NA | TGCGCCAGCAGCTCAAGGACTCGGCGGAACCACTCCTACAATGAGCAGTTCTTC | CASSSRTRRNHSYNEQFF
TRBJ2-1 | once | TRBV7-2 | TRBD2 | TGTGCCAGCAGCTTGGGACTAGCCAATAGGAATGAGCAGTTCTTC | CASSLGLANRNEQFF
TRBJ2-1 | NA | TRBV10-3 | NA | TGTGCCATCAGTGAGTCTCGGGATGAGCAGTTCTTC | CAISESRDEQFF
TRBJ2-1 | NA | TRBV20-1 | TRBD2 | TGCAGTGCTAGAGATCCTAGCGGGAGCATCTACAATGAGCAGTTCTTC | CSARDPSGSIYNEQFF
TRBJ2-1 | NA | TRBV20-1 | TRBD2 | TGCAGTGCTACGACTAGCGGGAGGTCCAGGAGCTCCTACAATGAGCAGTTCTTC | CSATTSGRSRSSYNEQFF
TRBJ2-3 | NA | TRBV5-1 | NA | TGCGCCAGCAGCTCGGTCTTTATCACAGATACGCAGTATTTT | CASSSVFITDTQYF
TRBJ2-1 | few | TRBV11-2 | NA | TGTGCCAGCAGCTTATATCGCACACCACTCCGCGGTAATGAGCAGTTCTTC | CASSLYRTPLRGNEQFF
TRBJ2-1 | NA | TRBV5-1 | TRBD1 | TGCGCCAGCAGCTTGGGGGGGACAGGGGTCCACAATGAGCAGTTCTTC | CASSLGGTGVHNEQFF
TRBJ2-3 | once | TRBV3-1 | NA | TGTGCCAGCAGCCGAGATCCCCGGCCGCAGTATTTT | CASSRDPRPQYF
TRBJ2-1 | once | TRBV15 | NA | TGTGCCACCAGTCCGGAGAGAGCGCATGAGCAGTTCTTC | CATSPERAHEQFF
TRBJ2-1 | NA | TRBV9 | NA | TGTGCCAGCAGCGTTGGGGGATGGGCGGATGAGCAGTTCTTC | CASSVGGWADEQFF
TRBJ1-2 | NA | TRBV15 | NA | TGTGCCACCAGCAGGGAACCCCGGGATCCTAATTACTATGGCTACACCTTC | CATSREPRDPNYYGYTF
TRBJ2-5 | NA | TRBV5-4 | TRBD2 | TGTGCCAGCAGCTTAGGGCTAGCGGGAGACCTAGAGACCCAGTACTTC | CASSLGLAGDLETQYF
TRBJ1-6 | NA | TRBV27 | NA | TGTGCCAGCAGTTTCGTCGGCGCCCAACCCCTCCACTTT | CASSFVGAQPLHF
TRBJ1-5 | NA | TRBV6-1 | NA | TGTGCCAGCAGTGAAGGGGGGTATAGCAATCAGCCCCAGCATTTT | CASSEGGYSNQPQHF
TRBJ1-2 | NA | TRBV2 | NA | TGTGCCAGCAGGACTGGACGGAACTATGGCTACACCTTC | CASRTGRNYGYTF
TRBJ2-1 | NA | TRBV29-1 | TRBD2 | TGCAGCGTTGAAGGGCCGGGGGGCAATGAGCAGTTCTTC | CSVEGPGGNEQFF
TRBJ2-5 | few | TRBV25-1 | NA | TGTGCCACCGGACCCTCTCGACTAGAGGTACAAGAGACCCAGTACTTC | CATGPSRLEVQETQYF
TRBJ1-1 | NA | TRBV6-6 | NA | TGTGCCAGCAGTTACTCCACTGAAGCTTTCTTT | CASSYSTEAFF
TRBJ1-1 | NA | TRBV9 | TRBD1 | TGTGCCAGCACCGGGACAGGGGGCATAGCTTTCTTT | CASTGTGGIAFF
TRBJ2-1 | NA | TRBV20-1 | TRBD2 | TGCAGTGCTAGAGATAGGACTAGCGTGGAGGAGCAGTTCTTC | CSARDRTSVEEQFF
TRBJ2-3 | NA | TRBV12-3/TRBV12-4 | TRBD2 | TGTGCCAGCAGTTTGTCTAGCGGGAGGGTTGGAGATACGCAGTATTTT | CASSLSSGRVGDTQYF
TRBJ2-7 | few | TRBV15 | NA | TGTGCCACCAGCAGAGATTACCCAGGAACGACACCCTACGAGCAGTACTTC | CATSRDYPGTTPYEQYF
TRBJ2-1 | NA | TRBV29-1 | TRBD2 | TGCAGCGTTGAAGATCGGGGGGGCAATGAGCAGTTCTTC | CSVEDRGGNEQFF
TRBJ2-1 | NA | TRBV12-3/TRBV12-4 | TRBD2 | TGTGCCAGCAGACCAACTAGCGGGAGGGGTGTTTCCTACAATGGGCAGTTCTTC | CASRPTSGRGVSYNGQFF
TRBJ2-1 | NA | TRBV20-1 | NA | TGCAGTGCTAGACCGACATGGGGGAGCTCCTACAATGAGCAGTTCTTC | CSARPTWGSSYNEQFF
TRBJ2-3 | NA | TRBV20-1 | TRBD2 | TGCAGGCTAGGAGGACTAGCGGCTAGCACAGATACGCAGTATTTT | CRLGGLAASTDTQYF
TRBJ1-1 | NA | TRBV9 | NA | TGTGCCAGCAGCGTTGGTGTTACTATGAACACTGAAGCTTTCTTT | CASSVGVTMNTEAFF
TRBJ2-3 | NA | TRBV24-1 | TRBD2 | TGTGCCACCAGTGATGCCGGGACAGGGACTAGCGGGAGTGATCGGTCAGATACGCAGTATTTT | CATSDAGTGTSGSDRSDTQYF
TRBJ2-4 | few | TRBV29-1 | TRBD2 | TGCAGCGTTGATGGGCTAGCGGGAGAAACCTACAATGAGCAGTACTTC | CSVDGLAGETYNEQYF
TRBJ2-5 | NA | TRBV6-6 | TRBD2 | TGTGCCAGCAGTTTAACTAGCGACCAAGAGACCCAGTACTTC | CASSLTSDQETQYF
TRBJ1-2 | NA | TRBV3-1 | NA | TGTGCCAACAGCCCGCTGGTGACGGTAGAAGGCTACACCTTC | CANSPLVTVEGYTF
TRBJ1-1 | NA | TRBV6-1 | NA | TGTGCCAGCAGTGAAAGTGGGGGGGAAGCTTTCTTT | CASSESGGEAFF
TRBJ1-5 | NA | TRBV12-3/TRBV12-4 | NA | TGTGCCAGCAGTTTCTCGGGTTATAGCAATCAGCCCCAGCATTTT | CASSFSGYSNQPQHF
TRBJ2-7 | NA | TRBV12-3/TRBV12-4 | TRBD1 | TGTGCCAGCAGTCCCCTCCATAGGGACAGTACCTACGAGCAGTACTTC | CASSPLHRDSTYEQYF